This paragraph reports one T cell receptor (beta chain). A 120-subject validation cohort, separate from the approximately 610-subject first cohort, supplied the donors. These data belong to a study of cytomegalovirus exposure and HLA in healthy donors. Produced via immunoSEQ multiplex PCR; TCRdb's table is partial and in-frame only. The sample has about 330,000 clones; 75% to 90% are singletons. The sequenced sample was PBMCs. This sequence originates from a woman under 30 in good health and CMV-seronegative.

Here the CDR3 DNA reads TGTGCCAGTAGTACGAGCACTACAGGGACTGAAGCTTTCTTT. It codes for CASSTSTTGTEAFF. The genes are TRBV19 and TRBJ1-1; possibly TRBD1 for D (6 bases). This CDR3 has 14 amino acids. Germline V lookup: CDR1 LNHDA, CDR2 SQIVND (reference sequence). Deletions cut 4 bases from V and 5 bases from J, with 14 bases between.